This T cell receptor (beta chain) derives from a study of T cell repertoires in cytomegalovirus infection. Germline loops: CDR1 SGHTA, CDR2 FQGNSA. V was cut by 1 base and J by 4 bases, with 14 bases left in between. The CDR3 spans 15 residues. Each CDR3 protein gets one entry after TCRdb re-called the reads with MiXCR. In the table there are about 47,000 distinct CDR3 sequences, 15% to 25% of which are singletons. This clonotype showed up many times. Its target is unknown. The chain is built from TRBV7-2 and TRBJ2-7, with D uncertain. The TCR sequence derives from a human donor in good health (CMV status not recorded). Some clones in this sample may be carry-over from other donors' samples. The material was CD8+ T cells from cultured PBMCs, obtained from culture after CMV antigen stimulation. CDR3 protein: CASSLEDMVRYEQYF. In DNA, the CDR3 is TGTGCCAGCAGCTTAGAAGATATGGTGCGGTACGAGCAGTACTTC.